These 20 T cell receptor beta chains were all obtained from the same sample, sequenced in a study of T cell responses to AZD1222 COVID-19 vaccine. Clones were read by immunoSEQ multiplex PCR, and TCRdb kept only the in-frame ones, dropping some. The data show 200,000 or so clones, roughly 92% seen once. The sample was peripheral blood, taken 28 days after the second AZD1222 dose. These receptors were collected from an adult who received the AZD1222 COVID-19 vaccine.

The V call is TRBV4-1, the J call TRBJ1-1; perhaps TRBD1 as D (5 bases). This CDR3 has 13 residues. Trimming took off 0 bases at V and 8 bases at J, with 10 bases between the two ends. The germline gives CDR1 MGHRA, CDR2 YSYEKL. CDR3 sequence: CASSQDPGGEAFF. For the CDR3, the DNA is TGCGCCAGCAGCCAAGATCCTGGGGGGGAAGCTTTCTTT.

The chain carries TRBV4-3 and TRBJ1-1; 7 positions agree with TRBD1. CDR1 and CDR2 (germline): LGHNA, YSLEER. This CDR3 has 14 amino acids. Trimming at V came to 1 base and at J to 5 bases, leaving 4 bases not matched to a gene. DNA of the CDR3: TGCGCCAGCAGCCAAGGTGAGGGGGCGACTGAAGCTTTCTTT. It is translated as CASSQGEGATEAFF.

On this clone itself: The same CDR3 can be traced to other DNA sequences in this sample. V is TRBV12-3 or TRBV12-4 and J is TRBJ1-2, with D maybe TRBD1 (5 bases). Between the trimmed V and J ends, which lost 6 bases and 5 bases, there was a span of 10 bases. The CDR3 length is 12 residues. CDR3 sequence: CASSGGGYGYTF. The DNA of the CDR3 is TGTGCCAGCAGCGGCGGGGGTTATGGCTACACCTTC.

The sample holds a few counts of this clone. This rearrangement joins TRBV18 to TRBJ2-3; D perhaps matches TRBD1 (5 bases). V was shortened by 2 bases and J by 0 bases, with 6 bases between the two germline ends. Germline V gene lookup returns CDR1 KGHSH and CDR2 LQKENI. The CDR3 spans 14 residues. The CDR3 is CASSPAGSTDTQYF. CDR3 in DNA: TGTGCCAGCTCACCAGCAGGGAGCACAGATACGCAGTATTTT.

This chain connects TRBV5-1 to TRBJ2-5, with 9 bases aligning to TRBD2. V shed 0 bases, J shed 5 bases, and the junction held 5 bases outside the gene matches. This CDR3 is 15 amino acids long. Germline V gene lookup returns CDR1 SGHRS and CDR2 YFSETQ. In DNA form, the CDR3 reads TGCGCCAGCAGCTTGGGGTTAGCGGGGGCGGAGACCCAGTACTTC. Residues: CASSLGLAGAETQYF.

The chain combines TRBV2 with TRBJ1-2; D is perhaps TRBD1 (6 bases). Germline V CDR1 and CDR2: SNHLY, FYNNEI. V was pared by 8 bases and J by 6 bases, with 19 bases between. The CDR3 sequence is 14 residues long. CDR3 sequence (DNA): TGTGCCAGCGTTCCCCAACAGGGCTTGGATGGCTACACCTTC. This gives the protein CASVPQQGLDGYTF.

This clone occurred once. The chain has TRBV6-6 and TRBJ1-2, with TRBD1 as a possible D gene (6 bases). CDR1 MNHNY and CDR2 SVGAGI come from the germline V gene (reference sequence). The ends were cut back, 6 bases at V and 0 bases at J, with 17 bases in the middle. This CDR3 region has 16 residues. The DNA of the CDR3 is TGTGCCAGCAGATCACTTAACAGGGAAGCTAACTATGGCTACACCTTC. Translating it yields CASRSLNREANYGYTF.

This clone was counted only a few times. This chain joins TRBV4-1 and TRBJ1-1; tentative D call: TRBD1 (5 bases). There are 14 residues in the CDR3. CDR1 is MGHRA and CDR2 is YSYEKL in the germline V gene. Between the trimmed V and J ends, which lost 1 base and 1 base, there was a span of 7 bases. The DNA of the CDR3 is TGCGCCAGCAGCCAAGCTGACAGGAACACTGAAGCTTTCTTT. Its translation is CASSQADRNTEAFF.

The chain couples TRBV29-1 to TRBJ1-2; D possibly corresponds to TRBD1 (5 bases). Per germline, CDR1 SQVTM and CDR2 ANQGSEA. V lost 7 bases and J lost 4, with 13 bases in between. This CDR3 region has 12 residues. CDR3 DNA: TGCAGCGGGGGGGAGGGAGGCTATGGCTACACCTTC. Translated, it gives CSGGEGGYGYTF.

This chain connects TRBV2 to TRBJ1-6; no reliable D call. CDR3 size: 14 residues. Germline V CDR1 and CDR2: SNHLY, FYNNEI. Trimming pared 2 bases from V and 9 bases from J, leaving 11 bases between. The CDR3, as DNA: TGTGCCAGCAGTGAAACTACGGGGTTTTCACCCCTCCACTTT. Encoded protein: CASSETTGFSPLHF.

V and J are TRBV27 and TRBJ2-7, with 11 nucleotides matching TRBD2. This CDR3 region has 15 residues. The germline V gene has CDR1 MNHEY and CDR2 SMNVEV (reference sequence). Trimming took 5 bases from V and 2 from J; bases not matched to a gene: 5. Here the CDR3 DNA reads TGTGCCAGCAGTCCCGGGACTAGCGGTACCTACGAGCAGTACTTC. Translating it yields CASSPGTSGTYEQYF.

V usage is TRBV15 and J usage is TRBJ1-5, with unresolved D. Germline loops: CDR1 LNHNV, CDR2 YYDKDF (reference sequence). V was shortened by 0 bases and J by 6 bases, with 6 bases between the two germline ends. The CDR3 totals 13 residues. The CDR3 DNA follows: TGTGCCACCAGCAGAGATGGGATTCAGCCCCAGCATTTT. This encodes CATSRDGIQPQHF.

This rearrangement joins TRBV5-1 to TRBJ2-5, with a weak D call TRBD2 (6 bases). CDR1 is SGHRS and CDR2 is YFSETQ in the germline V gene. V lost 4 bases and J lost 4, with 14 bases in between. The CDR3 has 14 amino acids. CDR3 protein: CASSKDMGGETQYF. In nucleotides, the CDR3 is TGCGCCAGCAGCAAGGACATGGGAGGAGAGACCCAGTACTTC.

The CDR3 DNA is TGCGCCAGCAGCCCACCAGTGGGAACTTTTTTAACCTACGAGCAGTACTTC. Amino acids: CASSPPVGTFLTYEQYF. J is TRBJ2-7 and V is TRBV4-1; D is uncertain. V lost 4 bases to trimming and J lost 2 bases, with 21 bases between them. Germline V gene lookup returns CDR1 MGHRA and CDR2 YSYEKL. The CDR3 has 17 amino acids.

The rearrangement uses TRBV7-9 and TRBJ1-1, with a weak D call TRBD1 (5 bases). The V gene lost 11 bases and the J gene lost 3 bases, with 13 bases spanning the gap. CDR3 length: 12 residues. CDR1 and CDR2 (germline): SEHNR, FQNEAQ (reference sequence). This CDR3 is CAVRDGDTEAFF. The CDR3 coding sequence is TGTGCCGTCCGGGACGGGGACACTGAAGCTTTCTTT.

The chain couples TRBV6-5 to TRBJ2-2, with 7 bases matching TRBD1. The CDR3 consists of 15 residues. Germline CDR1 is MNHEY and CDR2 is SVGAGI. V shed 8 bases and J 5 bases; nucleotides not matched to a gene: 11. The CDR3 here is CASRPGTDRTGELFF. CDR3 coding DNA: TGTGCCAGCCGCCCCGGGACAGATCGGACCGGGGAGCTGTTTTTT.

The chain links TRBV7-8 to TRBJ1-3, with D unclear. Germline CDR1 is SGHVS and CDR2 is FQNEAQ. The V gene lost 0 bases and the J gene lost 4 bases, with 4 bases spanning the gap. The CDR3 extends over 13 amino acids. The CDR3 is CASSLAEGNTIYF. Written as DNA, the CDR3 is TGTGCCAGCAGCTTAGCGGAGGGAAACACCATATATTTT.

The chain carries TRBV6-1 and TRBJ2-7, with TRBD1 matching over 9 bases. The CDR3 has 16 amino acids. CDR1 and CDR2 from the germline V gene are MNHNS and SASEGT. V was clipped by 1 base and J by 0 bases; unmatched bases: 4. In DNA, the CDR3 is TGTGCCAGCAGTGAAGAAGACAGGGGGGGCTCCTACGAGCAGTACTTC. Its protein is CASSEEDRGGSYEQYF.

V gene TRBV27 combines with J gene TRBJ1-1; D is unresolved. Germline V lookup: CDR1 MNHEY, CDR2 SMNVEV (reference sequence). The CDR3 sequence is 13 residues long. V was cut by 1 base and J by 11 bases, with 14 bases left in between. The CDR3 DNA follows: TGTGCCAGCAGTTTATTGGGTCCCATCGGCGCTTTCTTT. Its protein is CASSLLGPIGAFF.

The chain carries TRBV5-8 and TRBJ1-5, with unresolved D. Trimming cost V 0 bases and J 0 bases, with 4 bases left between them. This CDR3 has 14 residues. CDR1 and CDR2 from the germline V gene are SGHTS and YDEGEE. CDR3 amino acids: CASSLVRSNQPQHF. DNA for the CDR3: TGTGCCAGCAGCTTGGTTCGTAGCAATCAGCCCCAGCATTTT.